This TCR beta chain was captured in a study of CD4 T cells in relation to SARS-CoV-2 and coronaviruses. Overall study results and limits: Each donor contributed either pre-pandemic or post-infection samples, not both.

Remarks on this clone: Its matching antigen is unknown.

The protocol was immunoSEQ multiplex PCR, while the TCRdb copy is restricted to in-frame clones and leaves out a portion. The repertoire has some 65,000 clones, over 80% of them found once; the top ten carry 1.5% to 2%. From germline, CDR1 is SGDLS and CDR2 YYNGEE. CDR3 size: 15 residues. The junction had 4 bases not matched to a gene; V was cut back by 2 bases and J by 2 bases. CD4+ T cells from unexposed donors were obtained before the COVID-19 pandemic (2011-2018). This sequence joins TRBV9 and TRBJ2-1, with TRBD1 identical over 7 bases. The receptor was derived from a human donor in good health. Sequencing was performed on memory CD4+ T cells from PBMCs. As DNA, the CDR3 is TGTGCCAGCAGCGTCGACAGGGCAACCTACAATGAGCAGTTCTTC. Amino acid sequence: CASSVDRATYNEQFF.